The 28 T cell receptor beta chains reported below all come from one sample, sequenced in a study of blood T cell repertoires in COVID-19. Sequencing used immunoSEQ multiplex PCR; TCRdb keeps in-frame clones, though not all of them. Altogether 170,000 or so clones are present, around nine tenths being singletons, with the ten largest covering about 0.96%. Material: peripheral blood. The receptors stem from a woman aged 18-29 years who had recovered from COVID-19.

J is TRBJ1-6 and V is TRBV4-3; 8 nucleotides line up with TRBD1. Germline V gives CDR1 LGHNA, CDR2 YSLEER. The length of the CDR3 is 17 residues. V was clipped by 0 bases and J by 6 bases; unmatched bases: 7. The CDR3 is CASSQDRQGASNSPLHF. CDR3 DNA: TGCGCCAGCAGCCAAGATAGGCAGGGGGCCTCTAATTCACCCCTCCACTTT.

The chain carries TRBV2 and TRBJ1-5, with D possibly matching TRBD1 (6 bases). This CDR3 spans 14 amino acids. Looked up from germline, CDR1 is SNHLY and CDR2 is FYNNEI. V was shortened by 7 bases and J by 2 bases, with 12 bases between the two germline ends. The CDR3 sequence is CASTQQGGNQPQHF. CDR3 nucleotide sequence: TGTGCCAGCACTCAACAGGGAGGCAATCAGCCCCAGCATTTT.

The chain is built from TRBV29-1 and TRBJ2-5; TRBD2 is a possible D gene (6 bases). The CDR3 loop spans 13 amino acids. With 5 bases removed from V and 2 bases from J, the gap between germline ends came to 12 bases. Germline lookup yields CDR1 SQVTM and CDR2 ANQGSEA. The CDR3 DNA reads as TGCAGCGTTCAGACTAGGGATCAAGAGACCCAGTACTTC. Its translation: CSVQTRDQETQYF.

The V call is TRBV25-1, the J call TRBJ2-5; maybe TRBD2 (5 bases). The ends were cut back, 3 bases at V and 5 bases at J, with 10 bases in the middle. The CDR3 consists of 13 residues. Germline CDR1 and CDR2: MGHDK and SYGVNS. The CDR3 coding sequence is TGTGCCAGCAGTGATTCGGGAATTGAGACCCAGTACTTC. It yields the protein CASSDSGIETQYF.

V gene TRBV7-3 combines with J gene TRBJ2-3; 7 bases line up with TRBD2. Germline CDR1 is SGHTA and CDR2 is FQGTGA. Trimming took 1 base from V and 8 from J; bases not matched to a gene: 9. CDR3 length: 15 residues. The CDR3 is CASSLIGGGTSTQYF. CDR3 nucleotide sequence: TGTGCCAGCAGCTTAATCGGCGGGGGAACAAGTACGCAGTATTTT.

V usage is TRBV30 and J usage is TRBJ2-1; the D gene is possibly TRBD1 (7 bases). CDR3 length: 14 amino acids. Trimming shortened V by 0 bases and J by 4 bases, and 10 bases separated the two germline ends. Germline lookup yields CDR1 GTSNPN and CDR2 SVGIG (reference sequence). This CDR3 reads CAWSVRGDYNEQFF. DNA for the CDR3: TGTGCCTGGAGTGTCAGGGGGGATTACAATGAGCAGTTCTTC.

The CDR3 sequence is CASSLAGSVTDTQYF. The CDR3 coding sequence is TGCGCCAGCAGCTTGGCCGGGTCGGTCACAGATACGCAGTATTTT. The chain joins TRBV5-1 to TRBJ2-3; D gene uncertain. The CDR3 runs 15 residues. V lost 0 bases and J lost 2, with 10 bases in between. In germline, CDR1 is SGHRS, CDR2 YFSETQ.

This chain connects TRBV5-5 to TRBJ1-1; D not certain. Trimming removed 1 base at V and 1 base at J, with 5 bases between. CDR3 length equals 13 residues. Germline V CDR1 and CDR2: SGHKS, YYEKEE (reference sequence). The CDR3 loop reads CASSLSKNTEAFF. CDR3 in DNA: TGTGCCAGCAGCTTGAGCAAGAACACTGAAGCTTTCTTT.

The chain links TRBV13 to TRBJ2-7, with D possibly being TRBD1 (6 bases). The CDR3 is made up of 14 amino acids. Germline values: CDR1 PRHDT, CDR2 FYEKMQ (reference sequence). Trimming shortened V by 5 bases and J by 3 bases, and 14 bases separated the two germline ends. Here the CDR3 reads CASSPSDRGYEQYF. DNA for the CDR3: TGTGCCAGCAGCCCCTCGGACAGAGGCTACGAGCAGTACTTC.

V is TRBV7-2 and J is TRBJ1-4; the D gene is possibly TRBD1 (6 bases). CDR1 is SGHTA, CDR2 FQGNSA, per germline. The V gene lost 1 base and the J gene lost 5 bases, with 11 bases spanning the gap. The CDR3 is 15 residues long. For the CDR3, the DNA is TGTGCCAGCAGCTTAGTTGGGGGGGCGAATGAAAAACTGTTTTTT. Translating it yields CASSLVGGANEKLFF.

The rearrangement links TRBV6-6 to TRBJ1-2; 7 positions match TRBD1. This CDR3 comprises 15 residues. The germline V gene has CDR1 MNHNY and CDR2 SVGAGI (reference sequence). Unmatched junction bases numbered 11, after V lost 6 bases and J lost 4 bases. DNA for the CDR3: TGTGCCAGCAGGACATACAGGGGCCCCTCCTATGGCTACACCTTC. It yields the protein CASRTYRGPSYGYTF.

The chain has TRBV28 and TRBJ1-5; no reliable D call. Trimming removed 8 bases at V and 2 bases at J, with 13 bases between. This CDR3 comprises 14 residues. Germline V gene data show CDR1 as MDHEN and CDR2 as SYDVKM. CDR3 nucleotide sequence: TGTGCCAGCGCGTACCGGGTCCGCAATCAGCCCCAGCATTTT. It codes for CASAYRVRNQPQHF.

The V call is TRBV12-3 or TRBV12-4, the J call TRBJ2-4; TRBD1 matches 8 bases. J lost 4 bases, V lost 5 bases, and 1 base had no gene match. The CDR3 is made up of 13 amino acids. CDR3 sequence (DNA): TGTGCCAGCAGTAGGGACAGGAAAAACATTCAGTACTTC. It yields the protein CASSRDRKNIQYF.

The chain combines TRBV7-2 with TRBJ1-2; 9 bases line up with TRBD1. In germline, CDR1 is SGHTA, CDR2 FQGNSA. Trimming removed 2 bases from V and 0 bases from J; junction bases left unmatched: 7. The CDR3 is 17 residues long. The CDR3 DNA sequence: TGTGCCAGCAGCTTACACCGGGACAGGGTTTCTAACTATGGCTACACCTTC. This sequence encodes CASSLHRDRVSNYGYTF.

V usage is TRBV15 and J usage is TRBJ2-7; 9 nucleotides agree with TRBD1. The CDR3 loop spans 16 amino acids. Germline CDR1 and CDR2: LNHNV and YYDKDF (reference sequence). V shed 3 bases, J shed 2 bases, and the junction held 8 bases outside the gene matches. CDR3 residues: CATSSSNRGPTYEQYF. The DNA of the CDR3 is TGTGCCACCAGCAGCTCAAACAGGGGGCCGACCTACGAGCAGTACTTC.

This chain joins TRBV6-5 and TRBJ1-6; 7 bases align to TRBD1. Germline CDR1 is MNHEY and CDR2 is SVGAGI. This CDR3 is 15 amino acids long. Trimming cost V 5 bases and J 7 bases; bases outside gene matches: 8. CDR3 bases: TGTGCCAGCAGTAAACCGGGACAGTTAAATTCACCCCTCCACTTT. Its translation is CASSKPGQLNSPLHF.

This sequence joins TRBV6-6 and TRBJ1-1; 10 bases line up with TRBD1. Germline values: CDR1 MNHNY, CDR2 SVGAGI (reference sequence). The CDR3 covers 16 residues. V dropped 5 bases and J dropped 5; count of bases not matched to a gene: 11. The CDR3 nucleotides read TGTGCCAGCAGTCCAATCCCGGGACAGGGGCGGACTGAAGCTTTCTTT. This gives the protein CASSPIPGQGRTEAFF.

The chain carries TRBV29-1 and TRBJ2-3, with a possible D match to TRBD1 (6 bases). Trimming stripped 1 base from V and 5 bases from J, with 7 bases between. There are 12 residues in the CDR3. CDR1 SQVTM and CDR2 ANQGSEA come from the germline V gene. Here the CDR3 DNA reads TGCAGCGTTGAAGGGGGGCAAGATACGCAGTATTTT. Amino acid sequence: CSVEGGQDTQYF.

This chain links TRBV5-8 with TRBJ1-2, with a possible D match to TRBD1 (5 bases). Trimming stripped 2 bases from V and 2 bases from J, with 7 bases between. This CDR3 comprises 13 residues. Per the germline V gene, CDR1 is SGHTS and CDR2 is YDEGEE. The CDR3 region is CASSFQGNYGYTF. Written as DNA, the CDR3 is TGTGCCAGCAGCTTTCAGGGAAACTATGGCTACACCTTC. Filled out from reference TRBV5-8 and TRBJ1-2, the complete variable domain reads EAGVTQSPTHLIKTRGQQATLRCSPISGHTSVYWYQQALGLGLQFLLWYDEGEERNRGNFPPRFSGRQFPNYSSELNVNALELEDSALYLCASSFQGNYGYTFGSGTRLTVV.

This chain connects TRBV5-5 to TRBJ1-4, with D perhaps matching TRBD1 (5 bases). The CDR3 is made up of 17 amino acids. Germline V lookup: CDR1 SGHKS, CDR2 YYEKEE (reference sequence). V gave up 0 bases and J gave up 0 bases, with 12 bases separating them. CDR3 DNA sequence: TGTGCCAGCAGCTTGGTCCGGGACTCTGCAACTAATGAAAAACTGTTTTTT. Amino acid sequence: CASSLVRDSATNEKLFF.

The V and J genes are TRBV5-1 and TRBJ1-6; D is undetermined. Trimming cost V 0 bases and J 6 bases, with 16 bases left between them. Germline CDR1 is SGHRS and CDR2 is YFSETQ. The CDR3 is 17 residues long. The CDR3 is CASSLAARSKVNSPLHF. The CDR3 region has the DNA TGCGCCAGCAGCTTGGCCGCGAGGTCGAAAGTTAATTCACCCCTCCACTTT.

The CDR3 DNA follows: TGTGCCAGCAGCTCGGGTAATTCACCCCTCCACTTT. Translated: CASSSGNSPLHF. The V call is TRBV5-6, the J call TRBJ1-6; D is undetermined. Trimming took off 3 bases at V and 6 bases at J, with 4 bases between the two ends. The CDR3 contains 12 residues. Germline V gene sequence: CDR1 SGHDT, CDR2 YYEEEE.

The V call is TRBV27, the J call TRBJ2-3; possible D gene TRBD2, 6 bases. Looked up from germline, CDR1 is MNHEY and CDR2 is SMNVEV (reference sequence). V lost 6 bases and J lost 1, with 14 bases in between. The CDR3 totals 15 residues. Here the CDR3 DNA reads TGTGCCAGCAGCCAAACTAGCCGTCGCACAGATACGCAGTATTTT. It yields the protein CASSQTSRRTDTQYF.

The J gene is TRBJ1-3, the V gene TRBV27; a weak D match, TRBD1 (5 bases). With 0 bases removed from V and 2 bases from J, the gap between germline ends came to 5 bases. Per the germline V gene, CDR1 is MNHEY and CDR2 is SMNVEV (reference sequence). The CDR3 has 14 residues. CDR3 amino acids: CASSLSTAGNTIYF. CDR3 nucleotides: TGTGCCAGCAGTTTATCGACAGCTGGAAACACCATATATTTT.

The chain links TRBV5-1 to TRBJ1-6, with 7 positions matching TRBD1. Trimming removed 4 bases from V and 7 bases from J; junction bases left unmatched: 8. The CDR3 has 15 amino acids. Germline CDR1 and CDR2: SGHRS and YFSETQ. CDR3 protein: CASSRRDRRNSPLHF. In DNA form, the CDR3 reads TGCGCCAGCAGCCGACGGGACAGAAGAAATTCACCCCTCCACTTT. The entire variable domain, with the rest obtained from reference TRBV5-1 and TRBJ1-6, is as follows: KAGVTQTPRYLIKTRGQQVTLSCSPISGHRSVSWYQQTPGQGLQFLFEYFSETQRNKGNFPGRFSGRQFSNSRSEMNVSTLELGDSALYLCASSRRDRRNSPLHFGNGTRLTVT.

The count of this clone is one. This chain uses TRBV6-5 with TRBJ1-5; no definite D call. The CDR3 has 13 residues. Germline values: CDR1 MNHEY, CDR2 SVGAGI. V was shortened by 6 bases and J by 3 bases, with 9 bases between the two germline ends. The CDR3 is CASRGRLNQPQHF. The DNA for the CDR3 is TGTGCCAGCAGGGGCCGGCTCAATCAGCCCCAGCATTTT.

The chain links TRBV2 to TRBJ2-5; D perhaps matches TRBD1 (6 bases). Germline loops: CDR1 SNHLY, CDR2 FYNNEI. The CDR3 has 13 residues. V was pared by 10 bases and J by 1 base, with 13 bases between. The CDR3 protein is CAIPTGPQETQYF. The DNA for the CDR3 is TGTGCCATTCCGACAGGACCCCAAGAGACCCAGTACTTC.

This chain connects TRBV4-1 to TRBJ1-1, with D unclear. The ends were cut back, 7 bases at V and 1 base at J, with 10 bases in the middle. This CDR3 comprises 13 residues. Germline V gene data show CDR1 as MGHRA and CDR2 as YSYEKL. The CDR3 coding sequence is TGCGCCAGCAACGCTAACTGGAACACTGAAGCTTTCTTT. Protein sequence: CASNANWNTEAFF.